The sequence of this T cell receptor beta chain was determined in a study of blood T cell repertoires in COVID-19 (dated by TCRdb to about 2020). Broadly, across the study: The collaborator samples originated in the United States, Italy and Spain and spanned the acute and convalescent phases of COVID-19. The repertoires were released in a freely available public database intended as a resource for research on the immune response to SARS-CoV-2. The prospective study material was composed of cDNA or gDNA derived from T cells, B-cell-depleted T cells, or PBMCs. Sample metadata almost always included a de-identified subject ID, COVID-19 status, age in years and sex. The dataset comprised deeply sampled blood TCRbeta repertoires from subjects exposed to, actively infected with, or recovered from COVID-19. Where HLA class I and class II types were available, the types were taken from metadata supplied by the sample provider, not from assay-based typing. The samples were drawn from the first 160 participants of the ongoing ImmuneRACE study and from 1,200 or so subjects provided by 6 global collaborators. Findings and caveats that apply to the study as a whole: How much clinical and demographic metadata was included differed by source and by participant, and the metadata was provided uncurated.

TCRbeta CDR3 regions were amplified from genomic DNA using the immunoSEQ Assay, a bias-controlled multiplex PCR. The paper's data handling went like this. Within the assay, amplification of reference gene primers was used to estimate how many nucleated cells each sample contained. To quantify the absolute abundance of each unique TCRbeta CDR3 rearrangement, sequence reads were collapsed and filtered. For each sample, productive Simpson clonality was calculated as the square root of Simpson's diversity index across productive rearrangements. TCRdb limited this immuneACCESS table to in-frame rearrangements with V and J called. A share of clones is missing; checked studies link under half to unresolved V genes, and the rest is unexplained. V and J calls and clone size are given by that table; D and trimming were obtained from the DNA. For this sample the table gives approximately 300,000 clones, of which around 90% were detected only once. Approximately 17% of the sample goes to the ten largest clones.

Reading the germline V gene gives CDR1 MDHEN and CDR2 SYDVKM. The trim is 3 bases for V and 4 bases for J, with a gap of 9 bases between the germline ends. Its CDR3 holds 13 amino acids, cysteine through phenylalanine. The CDR3 DNA has 39 bases and is translated from base 1. About this clone: No antigen is known for it. Nothing much larger sits one base from this clone, and base qualities are not available.

In the prospective study, participants were about 18 to 95 years old, resided in about two dozen geographic areas of the United States, and were enrolled through a virtual design. In the prospective study, cohorts were assigned on the basis of participant-reported clinical history obtained from a screening survey and a study questionnaire. Recovered participants in ImmuneRACE Cohort 3 were defined as having two consecutive negative NP/OP PCR tests, clearance from a healthcare professional, or resolution of symptoms. In the prospective study, whole blood, serum and a nasopharyngeal or oropharyngeal swab were collected from each participant by mobile phlebotomists. Additional blood draws and questionnaires over an approximately two-month period could optionally be provided by prospective study participants. Before DNA extraction, prospective study blood samples were shipped either frozen or at room temperature.

Sequenced material: PBMCs or T cells enriched from blood (not recorded which). This sequence uses TRBV28 and TRBJ1-2, and the D gene may be TRBD1, 5 bases matching. The receptor was isolated from a woman aged 30 to 39 who had recovered from COVID-19. The CDR3 corresponds to CASSFTGGYGYTF. The bases are TGTGCCAGCAGTTTTACGGGGGGCTATGGCTACACCTTC.